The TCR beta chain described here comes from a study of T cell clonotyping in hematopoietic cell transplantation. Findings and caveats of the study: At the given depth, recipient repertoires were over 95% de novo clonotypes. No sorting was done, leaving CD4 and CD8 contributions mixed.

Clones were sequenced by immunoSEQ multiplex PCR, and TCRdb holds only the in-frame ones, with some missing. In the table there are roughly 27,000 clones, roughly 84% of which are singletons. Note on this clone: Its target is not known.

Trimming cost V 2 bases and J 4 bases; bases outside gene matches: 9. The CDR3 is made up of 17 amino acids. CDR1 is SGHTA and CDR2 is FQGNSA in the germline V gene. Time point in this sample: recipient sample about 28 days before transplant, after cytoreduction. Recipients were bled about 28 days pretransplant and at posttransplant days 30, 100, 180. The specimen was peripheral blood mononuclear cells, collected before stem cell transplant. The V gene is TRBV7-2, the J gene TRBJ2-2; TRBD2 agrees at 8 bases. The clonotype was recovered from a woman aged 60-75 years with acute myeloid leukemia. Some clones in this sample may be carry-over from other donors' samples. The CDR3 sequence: CASSLPAFGGATGELFF. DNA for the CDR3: TGTGCCAGCAGCTTACCCGCTTTCGGGGGGGCCACCGGGGAGCTGTTTTTT. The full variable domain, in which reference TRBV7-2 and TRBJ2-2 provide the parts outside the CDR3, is GAGVSQSPSNKVTEKGKDVELRCDPISGHTALYWYRQSLGQGLEFLIYFQGNSAPDKSGLPSDRFSAERTGGSVSTLTIQRTQQEDSAVYLCASSLPAFGGATGELFFGEGSRLTVL.